The subject of this entry is one T cell receptor beta chain. The sample belongs to a study of T cell changes during pregnancy in multiple sclerosis. This CDR3 comprises 17 residues. Germline assignment: CDR1 SGDLS and CDR2 YYNGEE. With V trimmed by 4 bases and J by 1 base, 11 bases remained unmatched. Assay: immunoSEQ multiplex PCR; the TCRdb copy retains only in-frame clones and omits some. Among 50,000 or so clones listed, roughly nine tenths were seen once. The TCR comes from a female donor with multiple sclerosis, enrolled in a pregnancy study. The genes are TRBV9 and TRBJ2-5; 9 nucleotides align to TRBD2. The sequencing here drew on CD4+ T cells from peripheral blood mononuclear cells, taken before pregnancy. This CDR3 reads CASSQGFGGGVQETQYF. In DNA form, the CDR3 reads TGTGCCAGCAGCCAAGGGTTCGGCGGGGGGGTCCAAGAGACCCAGTACTTC.